Sequencing of this TCR beta chain was carried out in a study of shared clonotypes between healthy human individuals. In the study overall: Those who served as donors were two women and a few men between the ages of 18 and 49. Study-level results: A small donor pool kept down the genetic and exposure-history diversity that was represented.

V gave up 6 bases and J gave up 0 bases; unmatched junction bases: 4. CDR3 size: 13 residues. CDR1 and CDR2 from the germline V gene are SQVTM and ANQGSEA. The split of CD4+ cells yielded CD45RA+ naive and CD45RA-negative memory subsets. In the case of this clone: Its specificity is not known. The same CDR3 is also encoded by other DNA sequences in this sample.

The genomic DNA of each subset was split evenly across several immunoSEQ plates. Clones were sequenced by immunoSEQ multiplex PCR, and TCRdb holds only the in-frame ones, with some missing. The sample includes 2 million to 2.5 million clones, 85% to 95% of them seen just once. The rearrangement uses TRBV29-1 and TRBJ2-5; 7 bases line up with TRBD1. The TCR comes from a man between 18 and 29 years old in good health. Some clones in this sample may be carry-over from other donors' samples. The material sequenced was naive CD4+ T cells from PBMCs. Subset here: CD45RA+ positively selected. This CDR3 is CSVTGTDQETQYF. The CDR3 DNA follows: TGCAGCGTGACCGGGACAGACCAAGAGACCCAGTACTTC.